This T cell receptor beta chain was identified during a study of PD-1 blockade in classical Hodgkin lymphoma. Repertoires were generated with immunoSEQ multiplex PCR, while TCRdb's copy carries only in-frame clones and drops some. In the table there are some 96,000 clones, approximately 80% of which are singletons. Study-level findings and limits: Those achieving complete response showed baseline diversity like newly diagnosed patients.

With regard to this clone: As yet, its antigen is unknown. A single base separates this from a much larger clone, so it may be a read error.

Brentuximab vedotin exposure varied, and every patient relapsed after autologous stem cell transplantation. Looked up from germline, CDR1 is SGHRS and CDR2 is YFSETQ. This CDR3 comprises 12 residues. V was shortened by 4 bases and J by 3 bases, with 8 bases between the two germline ends. The chain couples TRBV5-1 to TRBJ2-7; D perhaps matches TRBD1 (6 bases). The source was peripheral blood mononuclear cells (PBMCs), collected at baseline. The TCR originated in a human donor with classical Hodgkin lymphoma. The CDR3 sequence is CASSQQGYEQYF. The CDR3, as DNA: TGCGCCAGCAGCCAACAGGGCTACGAGCAGTACTTC.